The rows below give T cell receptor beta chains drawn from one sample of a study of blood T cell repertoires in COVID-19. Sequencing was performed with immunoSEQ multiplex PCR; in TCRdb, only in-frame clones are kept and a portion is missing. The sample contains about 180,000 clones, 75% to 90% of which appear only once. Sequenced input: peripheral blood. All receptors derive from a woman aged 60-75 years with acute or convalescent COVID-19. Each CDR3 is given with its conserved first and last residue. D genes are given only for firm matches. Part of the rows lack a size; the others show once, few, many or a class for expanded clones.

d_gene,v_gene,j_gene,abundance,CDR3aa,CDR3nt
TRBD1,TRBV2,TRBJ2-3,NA,CASSSGQGRWAGGADTQYF,TGTGCCAGCAGTTCGGGACAGGGTAGGTGGGCCGGGGGCGCAGATACGCAGTATTTT
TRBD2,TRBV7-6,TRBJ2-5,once,CASSLGSGGGETQYF,TGTGCCAGCAGCTTAGGTAGCGGGGGCGGAGAGACCCAGTACTTC
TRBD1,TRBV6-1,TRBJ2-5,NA,CASSAQGTGDVGTQYF,TGTGCCAGCAGTGCCCAGGGGACAGGGGATGTCGGGACCCAGTACTTC
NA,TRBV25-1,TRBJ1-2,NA,CASRGAVGFGGYTF,TGTGCCAGCAGAGGGGCAGTAGGGTTTGGAGGCTACACCTTC
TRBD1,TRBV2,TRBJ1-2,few,CASRSEQGAAGYTF,TGTGCCAGCAGGTCCGAACAGGGGGCTGCTGGCTACACCTTC
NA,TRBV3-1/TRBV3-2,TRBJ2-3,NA,CASSQDPLGGVTDTQYF,TGTGCCAGCAGCCAAGATCCTCTGGGCGGGGTCACAGATACGCAGTATTTT
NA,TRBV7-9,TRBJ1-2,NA,CAVYSEGGGYTF,TGTGCCGTATATTCGGAGGGAGGTGGCTACACCTTC
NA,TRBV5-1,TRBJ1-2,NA,CASSLGVGASYGYTF,TGCGCCAGCAGCTTAGGTGTAGGGGCGAGCTATGGCTACACCTTC
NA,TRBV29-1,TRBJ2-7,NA,CSVDRDNSYEQYF,TGCAGCGTTGACCGGGACAACTCCTACGAGCAGTACTTC
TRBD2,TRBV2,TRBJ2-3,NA,CASSAGTSGADTQYF,TGTGCCAGCAGCGCCGGGACTAGCGGGGCAGATACGCAGTATTTT
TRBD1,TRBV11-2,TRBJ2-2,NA,CASGQGFTGELFF,TGTGCCAGCGGACAGGGGTTCACCGGGGAGCTGTTTTTT
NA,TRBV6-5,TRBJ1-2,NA,CATCRREGYGYTF,TGTGCCACTTGCAGGAGGGAAGGCTATGGCTACACCTTC
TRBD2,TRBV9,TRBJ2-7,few,CASSVTSGGYEQYF,TGTGCCAGCAGCGTAACTAGCGGGGGCTACGAGCAGTACTTC
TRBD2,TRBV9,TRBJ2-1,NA,CASRGAGVFDEQFF,TGTGCCAGCAGAGGAGCGGGGGTTTTTGATGAGCAGTTCTTC
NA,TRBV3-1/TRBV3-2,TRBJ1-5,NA,CASSQERGNQPQHF,TGTGCCAGCAGCCAAGAACGAGGAAATCAGCCCCAGCATTTT
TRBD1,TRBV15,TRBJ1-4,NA,CATSRPGQGQNEKLFF,TGTGCCACCAGCAGACCCGGACAGGGCCAGAATGAAAAACTGTTTTTT
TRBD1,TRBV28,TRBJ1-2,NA,CASSSNTGDYGYTF,TGTGCCAGCAGTTCCAATACAGGGGACTATGGCTACACCTTC
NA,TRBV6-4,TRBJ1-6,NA,CASRARVGNSPLHF,TGTGCCAGCCGCGCCAGGGTAGGGAATTCACCCCTCCACTTT
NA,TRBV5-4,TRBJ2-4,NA,CASSLEGDVAKNIQYF,TGTGCCAGCAGCTTGGAAGGGGATGTAGCCAAAAACATTCAGTACTTC
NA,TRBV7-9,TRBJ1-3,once,CASSLVLGNTIYF,TGTGCCAGCAGCTTAGTATTGGGAAACACCATATATTTT
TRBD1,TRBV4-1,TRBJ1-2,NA,CASSPIQGAANGYTF,TGCGCCAGCAGCCCCATACAGGGGGCAGCAAATGGCTACACCTTC
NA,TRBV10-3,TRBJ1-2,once,CAISESGSGDGYTF,TGTGCCATCAGTGAGTCGGGGTCAGGGGATGGCTACACCTTC
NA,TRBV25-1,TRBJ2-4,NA,CASSTQQGTKNIQYF,TGTGCCAGCAGCACCCAACAGGGAACCAAAAACATTCAGTACTTC
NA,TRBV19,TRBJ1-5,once,CASSIVAVVLVQPQHF,TGTGCCAGTAGTATAGTTGCGGTAGTTTTGGTTCAGCCCCAGCATTTT
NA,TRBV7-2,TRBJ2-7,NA,CASSLPGLPSEQYF,TGTGCCAGCAGCTTACCGGGACTTCCATCCGAGCAGTACTTC
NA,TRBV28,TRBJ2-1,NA,CASTKGGGVYNEQFF,TGTGCCAGCACCAAAGGGGGGGGCGTTTACAATGAGCAGTTCTTC
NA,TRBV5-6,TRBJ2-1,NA,CASSLGHSVEQFF,TGTGCCAGCAGCTTGGGGCATAGCGTAGAGCAGTTCTTC
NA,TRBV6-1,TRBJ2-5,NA,CASSEAFPERIQETQYF,TGTGCCAGCAGTGAAGCGTTCCCGGAGCGGATACAAGAGACCCAGTACTTC
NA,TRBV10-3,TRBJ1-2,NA,CAISSEGKNYGYTF,TGTGCCATCAGTTCAGAGGGCAAGAACTATGGCTACACCTTC
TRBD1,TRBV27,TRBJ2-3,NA,CASSLGQGSKHGDTQYF,TGTGCCAGCAGTTTAGGACAGGGTTCAAAGCACGGAGATACGCAGTATTTT
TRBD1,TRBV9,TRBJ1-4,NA,CASRKGGTENEKLFF,TGTGCCAGCAGGAAAGGAGGGACAGAGAATGAAAAACTGTTTTTT
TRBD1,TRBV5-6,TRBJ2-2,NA,CASSLRTGVGTGELFF,TGTGCCAGCAGCTTGAGGACAGGGGTAGGAACCGGGGAGCTGTTTTTT
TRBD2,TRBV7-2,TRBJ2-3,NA,CASSSSGTRGDTQYF,TGTGCCAGCAGCTCTTCCGGGACTAGAGGCGATACGCAGTATTTT
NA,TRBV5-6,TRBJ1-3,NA,CASSPPGREGNTIYF,TGTGCCAGCAGCCCTCCGGGACGGGAGGGAAACACCATATATTTT
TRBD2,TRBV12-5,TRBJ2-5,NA,CASGLAGGPETQYF,TGTGCTAGTGGTTTGGCGGGGGGGCCGGAGACCCAGTACTTC
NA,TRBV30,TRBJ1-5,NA,CAWTPPGLQNQPQHF,TGTGCCTGGACCCCCCCGGGACTGCAAAATCAGCCCCAGCATTTT
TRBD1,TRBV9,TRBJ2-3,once,CASSVTGQGTDTQYF,TGTGCCAGCAGCGTAACGGGACAGGGCACAGATACGCAGTATTTT
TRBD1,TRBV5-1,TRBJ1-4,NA,CASSLGLQGQGEKLFF,TGCGCCAGCAGCTTGGGGCTACAAGGACAGGGGGAAAAACTGTTTTTT
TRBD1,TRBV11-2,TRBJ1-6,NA,CASSRTQGANSPLHF,TGTGCCAGCAGCCGGACCCAGGGGGCTAATTCACCCCTCCACTTT
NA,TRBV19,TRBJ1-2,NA,CASTPSRTVRYGYTF,TGTGCCAGTACCCCCTCTCGGACAGTGAGATATGGCTACACCTTC
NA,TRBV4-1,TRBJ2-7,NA,CASSQERGRDAYEQYF,TGCGCCAGCAGCCAAGAGCGGGGCAGGGATGCCTACGAGCAGTACTTC
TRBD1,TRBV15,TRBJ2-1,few,CATSRDSGQGSHNEQFF,TGTGCCACCAGCAGAGATTCGGGACAGGGGAGTCACAATGAGCAGTTCTTC
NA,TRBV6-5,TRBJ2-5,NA,CASSYGGAGETQYF,TGTGCCAGCAGTTACGGTGGGGCCGGAGAGACCCAGTACTTC
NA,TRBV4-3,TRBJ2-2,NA,CASSQDILGTGELFF,TGCGCCAGCAGCCAAGATATACTAGGTACCGGGGAGCTGTTTTTT
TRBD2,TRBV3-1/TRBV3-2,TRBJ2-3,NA,CASSQEALAGGLSTDTQYF,TGTGCCAGCAGCCAAGAGGCTCTAGCGGGGGGTCTTAGCACAGATACGCAGTATTTT
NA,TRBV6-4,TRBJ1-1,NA,CASSYDRNTEAFF,TGTGCCAGCAGTTACGACAGGAACACTGAAGCTTTCTTT
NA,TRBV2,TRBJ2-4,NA,CASSVQGLDIQYF,TGTGCCAGCAGTGTCCAGGGTTTAGACATTCAGTACTTC
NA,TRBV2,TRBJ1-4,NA,CASSVYLGSANEKLFF,TGTGCCAGCAGTGTATACCTCGGGTCGGCTAATGAAAAACTGTTTTTT
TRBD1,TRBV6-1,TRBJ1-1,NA,CASSEYTTGGVNTEAFF,TGTGCCAGCAGTGAATATACGACAGGGGGTGTGAACACTGAAGCTTTCTTT
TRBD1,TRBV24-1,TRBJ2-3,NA,CATAGQGVDTQYF,TGTGCCACCGCGGGACAGGGAGTAGATACGCAGTATTTT
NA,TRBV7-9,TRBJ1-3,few,CASSLLRGNTIYF,TGTGCCAGCAGCCTCCTAAGAGGAAACACCATATATTTT
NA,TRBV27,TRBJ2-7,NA,CASSGSESSYEQYF,TGTGCCAGCAGTGGTAGTGAGAGCTCCTACGAGCAGTACTTC
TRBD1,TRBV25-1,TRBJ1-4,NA,CASSPTGTGAPNEKLFF,TGTGCCAGCAGCCCCACCGGGACAGGGGCCCCCAATGAAAAACTGTTTTTT
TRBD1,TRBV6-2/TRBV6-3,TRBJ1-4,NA,CASSYAGTGDGEKLFF,TGTGCCAGCAGTTACGCCGGGACAGGGGACGGTGAAAAACTGTTTTTT
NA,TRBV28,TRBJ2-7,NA,CASSSTDIGHYEQYF,TGTGCCAGCAGCTCGACAGACATAGGGCACTACGAGCAGTACTTC
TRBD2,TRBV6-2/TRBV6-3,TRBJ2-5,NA,CASSYGLLAGAWETQYF,TGTGCCAGCAGTTACGGGTTGCTAGCGGGGGCATGGGAGACCCAGTACTTC
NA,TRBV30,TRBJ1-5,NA,CAWSDGTYSNQPQHF,TGTGCCTGGAGCGACGGGACTTATAGCAATCAGCCCCAGCATTTT
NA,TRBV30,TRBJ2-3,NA,CAWGGPNTDTQYF,TGTGCCTGGGGGGGCCCCAACACAGATACGCAGTATTTT
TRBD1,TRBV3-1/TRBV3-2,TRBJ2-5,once,CASSLWDRGQMETQYF,TGTGCCAGCAGCCTCTGGGACAGGGGGCAAATGGAGACCCAGTACTTC